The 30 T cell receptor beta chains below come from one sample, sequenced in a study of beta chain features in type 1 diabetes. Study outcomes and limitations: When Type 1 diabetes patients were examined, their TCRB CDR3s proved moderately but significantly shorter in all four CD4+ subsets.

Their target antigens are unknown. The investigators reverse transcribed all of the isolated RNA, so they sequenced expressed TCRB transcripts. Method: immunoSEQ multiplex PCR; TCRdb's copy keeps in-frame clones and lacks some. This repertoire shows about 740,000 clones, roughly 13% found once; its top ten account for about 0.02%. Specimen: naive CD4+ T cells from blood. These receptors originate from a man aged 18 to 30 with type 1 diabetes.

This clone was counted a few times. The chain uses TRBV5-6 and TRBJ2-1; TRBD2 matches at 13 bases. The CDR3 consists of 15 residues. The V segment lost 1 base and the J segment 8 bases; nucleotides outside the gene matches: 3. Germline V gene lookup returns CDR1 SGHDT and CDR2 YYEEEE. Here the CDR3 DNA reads TGTGCCAGCAGCTTGCGACTAGCGGGGGGAGATGAGCAGTTCTTC. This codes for CASSLRLAGGDEQFF.

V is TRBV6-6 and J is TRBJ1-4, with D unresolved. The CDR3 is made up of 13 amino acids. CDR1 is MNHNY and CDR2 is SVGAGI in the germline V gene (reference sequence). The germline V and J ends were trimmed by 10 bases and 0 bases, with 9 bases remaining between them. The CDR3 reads CATVRSTNEKLFF. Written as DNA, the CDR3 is TGTGCCACGGTCCGGTCAACTAATGAAAAACTGTTTTTT.

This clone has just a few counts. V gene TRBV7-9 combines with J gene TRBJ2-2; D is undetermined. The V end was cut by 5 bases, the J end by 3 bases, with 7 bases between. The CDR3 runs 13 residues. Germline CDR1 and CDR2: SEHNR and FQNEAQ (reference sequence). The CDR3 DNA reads TGTGCCAGCAGCAAGGACGACACCGGGGAGCTGTTTTTT. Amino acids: CASSKDDTGELFF. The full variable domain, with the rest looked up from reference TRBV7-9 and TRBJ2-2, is DTGVSQNPRHKITKRGQNVTFRCDPISEHNRLYWYRQTLGQGPEFLTYFQNEAQLEKSRLLSDRFSAERPKGSFSTLEIQRTEQGDSAMYLCASSKDDTGELFFGEGSRLTVL.

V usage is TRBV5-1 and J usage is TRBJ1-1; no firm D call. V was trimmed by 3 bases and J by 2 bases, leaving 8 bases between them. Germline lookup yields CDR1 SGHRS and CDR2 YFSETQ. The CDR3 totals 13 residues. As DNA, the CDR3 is TGCGCCAGCAGCTCGCAGGTAAACACTGAAGCTTTCTTT. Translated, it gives CASSSQVNTEAFF. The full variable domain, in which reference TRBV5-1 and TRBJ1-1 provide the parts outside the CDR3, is KAGVTQTPRYLIKTRGQQVTLSCSPISGHRSVSWYQQTPGQGLQFLFEYFSETQRNKGNFPGRFSGRQFSNSRSEMNVSTLELGDSALYLCASSSQVNTEAFFGQGTRLTVV.

The CDR3 DNA sequence: TGTGCCAGCTCCACTAGCGAAATCACAGATACGCAGTATTTT. It codes for CASSTSEITDTQYF. The gene calls are TRBV18 and TRBJ2-3; 7 nucleotides align to TRBD2. This CDR3 is built from 14 residues. Losses at the gene ends were 6 bases for V and 2 bases for J; bases not matched to a gene: 5. The germline V gene encodes CDR1 KGHSH and CDR2 LQKENI.

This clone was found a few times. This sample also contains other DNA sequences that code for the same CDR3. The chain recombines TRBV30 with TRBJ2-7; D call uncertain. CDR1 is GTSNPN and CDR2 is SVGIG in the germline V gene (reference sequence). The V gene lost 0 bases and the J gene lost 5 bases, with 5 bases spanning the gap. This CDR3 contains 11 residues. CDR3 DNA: TGTGCCTGGAGTGTCCGAGACGAGCAGTACTTC. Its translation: CAWSVRDEQYF. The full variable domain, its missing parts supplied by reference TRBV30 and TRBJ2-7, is SQTIHQWPATLVQPVGSPLSLECTVEGTSNPNLYWYRQAAGRGLQLLFYSVGIGQISSEVPQNLSASRPQDRQFILSSKKLLLSDSGFYLCAWSVRDEQYFGPGTRLTVT.

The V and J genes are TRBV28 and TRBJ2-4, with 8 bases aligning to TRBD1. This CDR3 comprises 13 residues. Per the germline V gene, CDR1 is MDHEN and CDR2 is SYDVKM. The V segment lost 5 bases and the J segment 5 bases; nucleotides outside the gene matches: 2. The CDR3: CASSQTGENIQYF. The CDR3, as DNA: TGTGCCAGCAGTCAGACAGGGGAAAACATTCAGTACTTC.

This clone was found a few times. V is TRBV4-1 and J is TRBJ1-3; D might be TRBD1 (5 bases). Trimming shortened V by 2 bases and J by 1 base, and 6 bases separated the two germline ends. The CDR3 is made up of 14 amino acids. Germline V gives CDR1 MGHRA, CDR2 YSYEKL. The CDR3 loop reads CASSQQGSGNTIYF. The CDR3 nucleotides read TGCGCCAGCAGCCAACAGGGATCTGGAAACACCATATATTTT.

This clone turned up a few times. The CDR3 bases are TGTGCCAGCGGGAAGACAGGGGGCGAAGGGGAGCTGTTTTTT. Translating gives CASGKTGGEGELFF. The chain employs TRBV2 and TRBJ2-2; 10 bases are shared with TRBD1. Germline V CDR1 and CDR2: SNHLY, FYNNEI. This CDR3 comprises 14 residues. The V gene end was trimmed by 8 bases and the J gene end by 8 bases; junction bases not matched to a gene: 8. The full variable domain, rest sourced from reference TRBV2 and TRBJ2-2, is EPEVTQTPSHQVTQMGQEVILRCVPISNHLYFYWYRQILGQKVEFLVSFYNNEISEKSEIFDDQFSVERPDGSNFTLKIRSTKLEDSAMYFCASGKTGGEGELFFGEGSRLTVL.

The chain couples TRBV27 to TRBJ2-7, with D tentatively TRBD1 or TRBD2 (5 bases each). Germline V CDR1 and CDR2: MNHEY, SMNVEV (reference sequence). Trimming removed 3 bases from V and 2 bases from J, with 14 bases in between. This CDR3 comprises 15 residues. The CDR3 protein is CASSFFRDRAYEQYF. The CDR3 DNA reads TGTGCCAGCAGTTTTTTCCGGGACCGAGCCTACGAGCAGTACTTC.

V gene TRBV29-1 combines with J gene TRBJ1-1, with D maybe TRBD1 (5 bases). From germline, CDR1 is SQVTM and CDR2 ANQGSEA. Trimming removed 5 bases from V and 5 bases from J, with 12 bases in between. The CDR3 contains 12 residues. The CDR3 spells CSVPPGGTEAFF. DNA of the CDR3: TGCAGCGTTCCGCCCGGGGGAACTGAAGCTTTCTTT.

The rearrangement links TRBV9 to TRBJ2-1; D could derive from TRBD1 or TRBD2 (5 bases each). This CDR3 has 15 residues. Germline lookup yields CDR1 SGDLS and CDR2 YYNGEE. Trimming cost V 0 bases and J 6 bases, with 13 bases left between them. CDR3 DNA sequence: TGTGCCAGCAGCGTAGTAGCGTATGGGACCAATGAGCAGTTCTTC. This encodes CASSVVAYGTNEQFF.

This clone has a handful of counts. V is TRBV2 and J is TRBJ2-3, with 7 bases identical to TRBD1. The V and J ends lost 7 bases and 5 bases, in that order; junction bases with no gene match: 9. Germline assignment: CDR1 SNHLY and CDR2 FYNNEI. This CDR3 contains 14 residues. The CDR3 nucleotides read TGTGCCAGCACCGGGACAGAAACCCAAGATACGCAGTATTTT. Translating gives CASTGTETQDTQYF.

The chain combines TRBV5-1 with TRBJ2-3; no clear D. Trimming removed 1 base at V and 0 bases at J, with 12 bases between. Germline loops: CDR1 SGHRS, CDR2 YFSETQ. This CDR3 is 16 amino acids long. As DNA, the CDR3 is TGCGCCAGCAGCTTGTCGGGCAGGCCTAGCACAGATACGCAGTATTTT. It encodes CASSLSGRPSTDTQYF.

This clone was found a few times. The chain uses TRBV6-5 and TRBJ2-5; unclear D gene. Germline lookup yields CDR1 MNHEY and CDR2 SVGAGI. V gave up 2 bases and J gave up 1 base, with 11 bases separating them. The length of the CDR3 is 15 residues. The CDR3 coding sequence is TGTGCCAGCAGTTACCTCGACGGAATCCAAGAGACCCAGTACTTC. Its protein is CASSYLDGIQETQYF.

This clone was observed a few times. DNA for the CDR3: TGTGCCAGCGTCAGAGTTGGGGATACGCAGTATTTT. This translates into CASVRVGDTQYF. The V and J genes are TRBV2 and TRBJ2-3; D remains ambiguous. This CDR3 region has 12 residues. V was cut by 8 bases and J by 6 bases, with 12 bases left in between. CDR1 and CDR2 from the germline V gene are SNHLY and FYNNEI.

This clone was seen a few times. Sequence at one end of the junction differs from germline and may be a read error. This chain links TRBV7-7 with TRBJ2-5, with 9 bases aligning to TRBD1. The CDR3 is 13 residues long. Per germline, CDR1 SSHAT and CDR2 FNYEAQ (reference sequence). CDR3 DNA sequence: TGTGCTAGCAGCCCGGACAGGGGAGAGACCCAGTACTTC. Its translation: CASSPDRGETQYF. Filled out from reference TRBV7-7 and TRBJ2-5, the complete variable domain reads GAGVSQSPRYKVTKRGQDVTLRCDPISSHATLYWYQQALGQGPEFLTYFNYEAQPDKSGLPSDRFSAERPEGSISTLTIQRTEQRDSAMYRCASSPDRGETQYFGPGTRLLVL.

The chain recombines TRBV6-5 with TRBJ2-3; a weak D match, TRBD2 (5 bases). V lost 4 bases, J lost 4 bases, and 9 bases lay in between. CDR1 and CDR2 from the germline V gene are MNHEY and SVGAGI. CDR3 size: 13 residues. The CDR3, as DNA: TGTGCCAGCAGTTGGAGAGGGTCAGATACGCAGTATTTT. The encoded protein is CASSWRGSDTQYF.

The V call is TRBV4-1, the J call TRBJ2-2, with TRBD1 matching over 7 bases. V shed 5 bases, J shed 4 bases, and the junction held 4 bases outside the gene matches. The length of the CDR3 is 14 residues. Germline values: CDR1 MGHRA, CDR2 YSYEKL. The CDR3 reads CASSSYRGTGELFF. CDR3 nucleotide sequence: TGCGCCAGCAGCTCCTACAGGGGCACCGGGGAGCTGTTTTTT.

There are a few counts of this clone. The DNA for the CDR3 is TGTGCCAGCAGTCGCGACACAACGAACACTGAAGCTTTCTTT. This translates into CASSRDTTNTEAFF. V is TRBV27 and J is TRBJ1-1; D unclear. Trimming removed 5 bases at V and 1 base at J, with 11 bases between. The CDR3 has 14 amino acids. CDR1 is MNHEY, CDR2 SMNVEV, per germline (reference sequence).

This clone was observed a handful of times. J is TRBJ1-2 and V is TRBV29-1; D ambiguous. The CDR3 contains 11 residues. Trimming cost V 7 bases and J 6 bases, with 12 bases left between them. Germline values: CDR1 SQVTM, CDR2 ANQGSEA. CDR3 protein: CSARSLDGYTF. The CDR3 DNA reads TGCAGCGCCAGATCATTAGATGGCTACACCTTC.

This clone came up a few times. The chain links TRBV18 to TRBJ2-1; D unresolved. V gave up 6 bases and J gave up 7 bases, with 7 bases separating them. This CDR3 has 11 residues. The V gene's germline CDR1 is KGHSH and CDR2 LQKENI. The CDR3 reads CASSSRNEQFF. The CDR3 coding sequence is TGTGCCAGCTCTAGTAGGAATGAGCAGTTCTTC.

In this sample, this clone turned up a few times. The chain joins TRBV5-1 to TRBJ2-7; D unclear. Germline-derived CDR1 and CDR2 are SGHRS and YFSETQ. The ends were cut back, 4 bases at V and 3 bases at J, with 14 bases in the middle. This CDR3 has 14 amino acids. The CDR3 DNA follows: TGCGCCAGCAGCCTAATGACGGAAATCTACGAGCAGTACTTC. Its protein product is CASSLMTEIYEQYF.

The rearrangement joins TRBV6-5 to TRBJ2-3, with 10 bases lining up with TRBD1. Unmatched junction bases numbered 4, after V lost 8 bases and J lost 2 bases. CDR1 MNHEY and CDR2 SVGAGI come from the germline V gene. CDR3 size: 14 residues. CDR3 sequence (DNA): TGTGCCAGCGGGACAGGGGACCTCACAGATACGCAGTATTTT. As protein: CASGTGDLTDTQYF.

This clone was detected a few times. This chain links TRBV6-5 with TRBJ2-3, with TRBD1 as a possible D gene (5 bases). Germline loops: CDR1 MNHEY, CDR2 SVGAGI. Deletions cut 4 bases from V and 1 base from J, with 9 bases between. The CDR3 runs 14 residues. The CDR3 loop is CASSWLQGTDTQYF. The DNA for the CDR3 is TGTGCCAGCAGTTGGTTACAGGGCACAGATACGCAGTATTTT.

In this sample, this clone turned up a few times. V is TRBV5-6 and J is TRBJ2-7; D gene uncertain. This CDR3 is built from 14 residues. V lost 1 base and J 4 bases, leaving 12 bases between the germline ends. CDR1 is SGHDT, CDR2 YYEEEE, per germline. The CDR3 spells CASSLLGLVYEQYF. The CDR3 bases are TGTGCCAGCAGCTTGTTAGGGTTGGTGTACGAGCAGTACTTC.

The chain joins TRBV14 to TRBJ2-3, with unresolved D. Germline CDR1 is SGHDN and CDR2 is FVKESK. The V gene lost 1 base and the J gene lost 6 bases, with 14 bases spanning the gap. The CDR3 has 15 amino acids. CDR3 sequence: CASSQGTASQDTQYF. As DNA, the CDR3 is TGTGCCAGCAGCCAAGGGACGGCCAGTCAGGATACGCAGTATTTT.

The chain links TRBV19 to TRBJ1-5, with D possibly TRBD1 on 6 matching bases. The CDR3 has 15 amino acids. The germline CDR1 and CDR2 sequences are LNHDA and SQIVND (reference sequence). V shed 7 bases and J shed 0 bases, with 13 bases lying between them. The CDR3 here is CASTITGSSNQPQHF. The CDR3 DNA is TGTGCCAGTACCATCACAGGGAGTAGCAATCAGCCCCAGCATTTT. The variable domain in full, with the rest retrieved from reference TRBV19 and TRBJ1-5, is DGGITQSPKYLFRKEGQNVTLSCEQNLNHDAMYWYRQDPGQGLRLIYYSQIVNDFQKGDIAEGYSVSREKKESFPLTVTSAQKNPTAFYLCASTITGSSNQPQHFGDGTRLSIL.

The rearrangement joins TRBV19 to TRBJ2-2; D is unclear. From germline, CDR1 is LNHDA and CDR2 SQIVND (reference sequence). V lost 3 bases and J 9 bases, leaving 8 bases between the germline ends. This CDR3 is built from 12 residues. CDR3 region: CASSMYGWELFF. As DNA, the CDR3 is TGTGCCAGTAGTATGTACGGCTGGGAGCTGTTTTTT.

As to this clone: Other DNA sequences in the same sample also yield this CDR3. The CDR3 protein is CASSPGQGGQPQHF. The CDR3 bases are TGTGCCAGCTCACCCGGACAGGGGGGTCAGCCCCAGCATTTT. The chain combines TRBV18 with TRBJ1-5; TRBD1 matches 10 bases. Germline V CDR1 and CDR2: KGHSH, LQKENI. The CDR3 has 14 residues. J gave up 6 bases and V 3 bases, and 2 bases lay outside the gene matches.